Listed here is a single T cell receptor (beta chain). The antigen is unknown. The ends were cut back, 0 bases at V and 6 bases at J, with 15 bases in the middle. Germline lookup yields CDR1 SGHRS and CDR2 YFSETQ. CDR3 length: 15 residues. This entry comes from a study of cytomegalovirus exposure and HLA in healthy donors. Study conclusions and caveats: The authors listed 150 to 200 TCR beta chains as cytomegalovirus-associated. Subsequent analysis of the approximately 110 validation repertoires found a tendency for first-cohort TCR clusters to co-occur.

Measured with immunoSEQ multiplex PCR; TCRdb has only the in-frame clones, and not every one. The repertoire holds 120,000 or so clones, with roughly nine tenths as singletons. The material sequenced was PBMCs. The chain employs TRBV5-1 and TRBJ1-1; maybe TRBD1 (5 bases). The receptor was isolated from a woman aged 18-29 years in good health and CMV-seronegative. The CDR3 sequence: CASSLEAQGYPEAFF. The CDR3 DNA reads TGCGCCAGCAGCTTGGAGGCCCAGGGTTACCCTGAAGCTTTCTTT. Filled out from reference TRBV5-1 and TRBJ1-1, the complete variable domain reads KAGVTQTPRYLIKTRGQQVTLSCSPISGHRSVSWYQQTPGQGLQFLFEYFSETQRNKGNFPGRFSGRQFSNSRSEMNVSTLELGDSALYLCASSLEAQGYPEAFFGQGTRLTVV.